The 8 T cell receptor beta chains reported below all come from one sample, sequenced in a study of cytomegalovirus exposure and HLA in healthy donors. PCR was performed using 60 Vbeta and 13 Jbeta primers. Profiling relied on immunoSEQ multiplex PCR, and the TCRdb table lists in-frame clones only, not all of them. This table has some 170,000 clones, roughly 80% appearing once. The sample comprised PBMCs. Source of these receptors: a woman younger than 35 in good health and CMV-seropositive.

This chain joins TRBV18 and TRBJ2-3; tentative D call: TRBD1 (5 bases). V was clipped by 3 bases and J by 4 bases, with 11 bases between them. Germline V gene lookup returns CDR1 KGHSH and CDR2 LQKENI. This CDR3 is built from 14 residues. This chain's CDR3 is CASSPARASDTQYF. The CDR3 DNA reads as TGTGCCAGCTCACCTGCCAGGGCCTCAGATACGCAGTATTTT.

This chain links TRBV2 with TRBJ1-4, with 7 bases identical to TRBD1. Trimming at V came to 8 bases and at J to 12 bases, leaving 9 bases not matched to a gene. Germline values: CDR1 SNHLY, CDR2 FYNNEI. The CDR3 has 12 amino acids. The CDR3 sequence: CASCGLRGQLFF. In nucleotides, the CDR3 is TGTGCCAGCTGTGGGCTGAGGGGGCAACTGTTTTTT.

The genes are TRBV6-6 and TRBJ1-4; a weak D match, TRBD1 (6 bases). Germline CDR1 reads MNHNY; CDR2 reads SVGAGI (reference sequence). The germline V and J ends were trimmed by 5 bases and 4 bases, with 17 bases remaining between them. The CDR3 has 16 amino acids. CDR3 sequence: CASSHQRGRGNEKLFF. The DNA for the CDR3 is TGTGCCAGCAGTCACCAAAGGGGGAGGGGTAATGAAAAACTGTTTTTT.

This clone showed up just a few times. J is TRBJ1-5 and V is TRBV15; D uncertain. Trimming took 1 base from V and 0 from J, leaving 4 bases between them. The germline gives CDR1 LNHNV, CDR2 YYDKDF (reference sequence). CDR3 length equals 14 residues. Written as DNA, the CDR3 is TGTGCCACCAGCAGAGGCAGTAGCAATCAGCCCCAGCATTTT. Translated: CATSRGSSNQPQHF.

The CDR3 reads CASSPGQGTYTIYF. The CDR3 region has the DNA TGTGCCAGCAGCCCTGGACAGGGCACCTACACCATATATTTT. V usage is TRBV7-6 and J usage is TRBJ1-3, with 8 positions matching TRBD1. The V gene's germline CDR1 is SGHVS and CDR2 FNYEAQ. The V gene end was trimmed by 5 bases and the J gene end by 8 bases; junction bases not matched to a gene: 8. This CDR3 is 14 amino acids long.

The CDR3 here is CASSYTGQAIYGYTF. CDR3 bases: TGCGCCAGCAGCTACACGGGACAGGCGATCTATGGCTACACCTTC. The J gene is TRBJ1-2, the V gene TRBV5-1; 8 nucleotides agree with TRBD1. CDR3 length: 15 amino acids. Germline values: CDR1 SGHRS, CDR2 YFSETQ. Trimming at V came to 3 bases and at J to 4 bases, leaving 8 bases not matched to a gene. Filled out from reference TRBV5-1 and TRBJ1-2, the complete variable domain reads KAGVTQTPRYLIKTRGQQVTLSCSPISGHRSVSWYQQTPGQGLQFLFEYFSETQRNKGNFPGRFSGRQFSNSRSEMNVSTLELGDSALYLCASSYTGQAIYGYTFGSGTRLTVV.

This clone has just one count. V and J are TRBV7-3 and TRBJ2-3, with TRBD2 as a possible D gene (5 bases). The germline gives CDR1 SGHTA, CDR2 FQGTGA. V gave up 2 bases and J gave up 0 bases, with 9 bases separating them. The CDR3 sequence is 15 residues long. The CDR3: CASSLGPGSTDTQYF. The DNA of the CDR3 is TGTGCCAGCAGCTTAGGCCCGGGGAGCACAGATACGCAGTATTTT.

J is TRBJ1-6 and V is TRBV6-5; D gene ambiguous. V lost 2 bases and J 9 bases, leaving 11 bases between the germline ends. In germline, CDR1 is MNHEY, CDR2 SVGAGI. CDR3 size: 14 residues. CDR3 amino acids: CASSYGFGGSPLHF. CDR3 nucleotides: TGTGCCAGCAGTTACGGGTTTGGCGGTTCACCCCTCCACTTT.